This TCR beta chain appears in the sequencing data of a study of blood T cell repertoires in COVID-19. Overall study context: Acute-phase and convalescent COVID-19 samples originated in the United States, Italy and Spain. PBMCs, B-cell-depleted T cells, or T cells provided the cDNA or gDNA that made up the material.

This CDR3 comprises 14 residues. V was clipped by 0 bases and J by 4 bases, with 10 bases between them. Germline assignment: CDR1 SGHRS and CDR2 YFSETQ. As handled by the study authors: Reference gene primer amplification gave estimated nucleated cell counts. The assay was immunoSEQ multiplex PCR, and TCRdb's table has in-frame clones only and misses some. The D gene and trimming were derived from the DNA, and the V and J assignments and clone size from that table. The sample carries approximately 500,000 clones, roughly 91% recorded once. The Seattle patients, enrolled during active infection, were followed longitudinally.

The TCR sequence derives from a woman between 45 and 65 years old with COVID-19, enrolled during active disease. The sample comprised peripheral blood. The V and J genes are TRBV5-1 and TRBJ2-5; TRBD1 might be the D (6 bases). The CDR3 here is CASSLAGASETQYF. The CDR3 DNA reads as TGCGCCAGCAGCTTGGCAGGGGCATCAGAGACCCAGTACTTC.